These 30 T cell receptor beta chains were all obtained from the same sample, sequenced in a study of PD-L1 blockade in urothelial cancer. Generated by immunoSEQ multiplex PCR, the TCRdb table keeps only in-frame clones and is missing some. The sample shows roughly 67,000 clones, 70% to 90% of them seen only once. As to time point: pretreatment peripheral blood. The sample in question was PBMCs, obtained around atezolizumab (anti-PD-L1) treatment. The receptors were gathered from a man aged 60-69 years with urothelial cancer.

The V and J genes are TRBV5-8 and TRBJ1-2, with 9 bases that match TRBD1. V dropped 7 bases and J dropped 2; count of bases not matched to a gene: 12. The germline CDR1 and CDR2 sequences are SGHTS and YDEGEE. This CDR3 region has 16 residues. CDR3 DNA sequence: TGTGCCAGCTTGGAAGGACAGGGGCCGATAAACTATGGCTACACCTTC. Translating gives CASLEGQGPINYGYTF.

This clone was recorded a few times. The V call is TRBV28, the J call TRBJ1-2; no definite D call. The CDR3 is 13 amino acids. Trimming took off 4 bases at V and 5 bases at J, with 11 bases between the two ends. The germline V gene has CDR1 MDHEN and CDR2 SYDVKM. The CDR3 DNA reads TGTGCCAGCAGTTCTCCCAACGGGTATGGCTACACCTTC. It yields the protein CASSSPNGYGYTF.

CDR3 amino acids: CASSPGSYEQYF. The CDR3 DNA is TGTGCCAGCAGCCCAGGTTCCTACGAGCAGTACTTC. V gene TRBV6-1 combines with J gene TRBJ2-7, with no clear D. Trimming removed 6 bases at V and 1 base at J, with 7 bases between. Looked up from germline, CDR1 is MNHNS and CDR2 is SASEGT. The CDR3 spans 12 residues.

The chain joins TRBV27 to TRBJ2-7; 7 nucleotides line up with TRBD2. V gave up 8 bases and J gave up 3 bases; unmatched junction bases: 19. The germline CDR1 and CDR2 sequences are MNHEY and SMNVEV (reference sequence). The CDR3 is 17 amino acids. CDR3 coding DNA: TGTGCCAGCTCTGGGAGGGGCCAAGCAGCCGGACTCTACGAGCAGTACTTC. Its translation is CASSGRGQAAGLYEQYF.

The table lists this clone with a count of one. This rearrangement joins TRBV28 to TRBJ2-7, with 10 bases matching TRBD1. V dropped 8 bases and J dropped 3; count of bases not matched to a gene: 10. The germline CDR1 and CDR2 sequences are MDHEN and SYDVKM. The CDR3 runs 15 residues. The CDR3 DNA follows: TGTGCCAGCGGACTGGACAGGGGGACTTTCTACGAGCAGTACTTC. Translating it yields CASGLDRGTFYEQYF.

The chain couples TRBV11-3 to TRBJ1-1; D not certain. Trimming pared 7 bases from V and 5 bases from J, leaving 14 bases between. The CDR3 loop spans 13 amino acids. CDR1 and CDR2 (germline): SGHNT, YENEEA. The CDR3 here is CASTKQDTTEAFF. Written as DNA, the CDR3 is TGTGCCAGCACAAAACAAGACACGACTGAAGCTTTCTTT. Based on the CDR3 plus reference TRBV11-3 and TRBJ1-1, the full variable domain is EAGVVQSPRYKIIEKKQPVAFWCNPISGHNTLYWYLQNLGQGPELLIRYENEEAVDDSQLPKDRFSAERLKGVDSTLKIQPAELGDSAVYLCASTKQDTTEAFFGQGTRLTVV.

This clone was seen a single time. V usage is TRBV6-1 and J usage is TRBJ2-5; 7 bases match TRBD1. CDR1 and CDR2 (germline): MNHNS, SASEGT. The CDR3 loop spans 14 amino acids. V was clipped by 6 bases and J by 5 bases; unmatched bases: 9. CDR3 nucleotide sequence: TGTGCCAGCAGGAGGGGGACAGCGAGCGAGACCCAGTACTTC. Translating gives CASRRGTASETQYF.

J is TRBJ1-1 and V is TRBV7-2, with D tentatively TRBD1 (5 bases). CDR3 length: 17 residues. The germline V gene encodes CDR1 SGHTA and CDR2 FQGNSA. Trimming took 5 bases from V and 0 from J, leaving 19 bases between them. CDR3 nucleotide sequence: TGTGCCAGCAGCCCGACGGTGGGGCACCTTGTGAACACTGAAGCTTTCTTT. It specifies CASSPTVGHLVNTEAFF.

The rearrangement links TRBV9 to TRBJ2-3, with 10 bases that match TRBD2. This CDR3 is 18 amino acids long. V was clipped by 4 bases and J by 6 bases; unmatched bases: 17. Per the germline V gene, CDR1 is SGDLS and CDR2 is YYNGEE. The CDR3 loop is CASSSGGGSGGIRDTQYF. The CDR3 bases are TGTGCCAGCAGCTCAGGAGGTGGTAGCGGGGGGATTAGGGATACGCAGTATTTT.

The rearrangement uses TRBV7-2 and TRBJ2-5; 15 bases agree with TRBD2. V was pared by 5 bases and J by 0 bases, with 4 bases of the junction left unmatched. The CDR3 length is 17 residues. The germline gives CDR1 SGHTA, CDR2 FQGNSA. The CDR3 DNA follows: TGTGCCAGCAGCCAGGGACTAGCGGGGGGCAACCAAGAGACCCAGTACTTC. Translating it yields CASSQGLAGGNQETQYF.

This sequence joins TRBV4-3 and TRBJ1-2; TRBD1 is a possible D gene (5 bases). CDR1 is LGHNA, CDR2 YSLEER, per germline. This CDR3 is built from 15 residues. V was cut by 3 bases and J by 0 bases, with 11 bases left in between. CDR3 amino acids: CASSQTVTSNYGYTF. The CDR3 DNA follows: TGCGCCAGCAGCCAGACAGTGACATCTAACTATGGCTACACCTTC.

Written as DNA, the CDR3 is TGCGCCAGCAGGACTAGCGGGGGGCGCACAGATACGCAGTATTTT. Its translation: CASRTSGGRTDTQYF. The chain links TRBV5-1 to TRBJ2-3; 13 nucleotides agree with TRBD2. The V and J ends lost 5 bases and 1 base, in that order; junction bases with no gene match: 1. In germline, CDR1 is SGHRS, CDR2 YFSETQ. This CDR3 is built from 15 residues.

V and J are TRBV5-1 and TRBJ2-5; TRBD2 might be the D (6 bases). Germline values: CDR1 SGHRS, CDR2 YFSETQ. The CDR3 is 16 amino acids. Between the trimmed V and J ends, which lost 0 bases and 5 bases, there was a span of 17 bases. The CDR3 here is CASSLGLGAVGETQYF. DNA for the CDR3: TGCGCCAGCAGCTTGGGACTAGGGGCGGTCGGGGAGACCCAGTACTTC.

CDR3 loop: CASSSQGNTEAFF. CDR3 in DNA: TGTGCCAGCAGCTCACAGGGAAACACTGAAGCTTTCTTT. The rearrangement links TRBV9 to TRBJ1-1, with a possible D match to TRBD1 (6 bases). This CDR3 has 13 residues. The V end was cut by 4 bases, the J end by 2 bases, with 9 bases between. CDR1 and CDR2 from the germline V gene are SGDLS and YYNGEE.

The genes are TRBV5-6 and TRBJ2-3; the match to TRBD2 covers 8 bases. This CDR3 comprises 16 residues. With 1 base clipped from V and 5 bases from J, the junction kept 9 bases outside the gene matches. Germline CDR1 SGHDT, CDR2 YYEEEE. CDR3 loop: CASSLRYGGARDTQYF. Here the CDR3 DNA reads TGTGCCAGCAGCTTGAGGTACGGGGGGGCCAGAGATACGCAGTATTTT. The full variable domain, completed using reference TRBV5-6 and TRBJ2-3, is DAGVTQSPTHLIKTRGQQVTLRCSPKSGHDTVSWYQQALGQGPQFIFQYYEEEERQRGNFPDRFSGHQFPNYSSELNVNALLLGDSALYLCASSLRYGGARDTQYFGPGTRLTVL.

Of note for this clone: One junction end disagrees with the germline gene, perhaps due to a read error. The rearrangement links TRBV7-3 to TRBJ2-3; 9 bases fit TRBD1. The CDR3 is made up of 15 amino acids. Germline V gene data show CDR1 as SGHTA and CDR2 as FQGTGA. Written as DNA, the CDR3 is TGTGCCAGCAGCATAACAGGGGGCGAAGGGGATACGCAGTATTTT. This gives the protein CASSITGGEGDTQYF.

This clone was seen a few times. J is TRBJ1-6 and V is TRBV5-1; TRBD1 matches at 8 bases. Germline assignment: CDR1 SGHRS and CDR2 YFSETQ. The length of the CDR3 is 16 residues. V lost 3 bases, J lost 8 bases, and 10 bases stayed unmatched. The CDR3 spells CASSSGQGREYSPLHF. Here the CDR3 DNA reads TGCGCCAGCAGCTCCGGACAGGGCAGGGAGTATTCACCCCTCCACTTT.

The chain recombines TRBV6-6 with TRBJ2-2; perhaps TRBD2 as D (6 bases). Germline V gene sequence: CDR1 MNHNY, CDR2 SVGAGI (reference sequence). V was cut by 6 bases and J by 4 bases, with 15 bases left in between. The CDR3 has 15 amino acids. CDR3: CASSPKGGGTGELFF. As DNA, the CDR3 is TGTGCCAGCAGCCCGAAGGGAGGCGGCACCGGGGAGCTGTTTTTT.

CDR3 bases: TGTGCCACCAGCAGAGCCCACTACGAGCAGTACTTC. The encoded protein is CATSRAHYEQYF. The chain uses TRBV15 and TRBJ2-7; D unresolved. Germline V gene sequence: CDR1 LNHNV, CDR2 YYDKDF (reference sequence). Deletions cut 1 base from V and 3 bases from J, with 4 bases between. This CDR3 spans 12 amino acids.

The V call is TRBV7-9, the J call TRBJ2-7; D is unclear. There are 14 residues in the CDR3. Germline V gene lookup returns CDR1 SEHNR and CDR2 FQNEAQ (reference sequence). Trimming took off 5 bases at V and 0 bases at J, with 11 bases between the two ends. The CDR3 protein is CASSIGDNSYEQYF. As DNA, the CDR3 is TGTGCCAGCAGCATAGGAGACAACTCCTACGAGCAGTACTTC.

DNA of the CDR3: TGTGCCAGCAGCCAACAGGGTATATCGGGAGATACGCAGTATTTT. This gives the protein CASSQQGISGDTQYF. The rearrangement links TRBV14 to TRBJ2-3, with TRBD1 as a possible D gene (5 bases). V was pared by 2 bases and J by 5 bases, with 14 bases between. CDR1 is SGHDN, CDR2 FVKESK, per germline. This CDR3 is 15 amino acids long.

This sequence joins TRBV11-2 and TRBJ2-7, with 7 bases matching TRBD1. Per germline, CDR1 SGHAT and CDR2 FQNNGV. Trimming removed 5 bases from V and 3 bases from J; junction bases left unmatched: 7. CDR3 length: 14 amino acids. As DNA, the CDR3 is TGTGCCAGCAGCCTAACTAGGGGGCTCTACGAGCAGTACTTC. It translates to CASSLTRGLYEQYF. The full variable domain, with the rest looked up from reference TRBV11-2 and TRBJ2-7, is EAGVAQSPRYKIIEKRQSVAFWCNPISGHATLYWYQQILGQGPKLLIQFQNNGVVDDSQLPKDRFSAERLKGVDSTLKIQPAKLEDSAVYLCASSLTRGLYEQYFGPGTRLTVT.

The chain employs TRBV18 and TRBJ2-5; maybe TRBD1 (6 bases). This CDR3 comprises 14 residues. Trimming cost V 2 bases and J 5 bases, with 12 bases left between them. Germline V gene data show CDR1 as KGHSH and CDR2 as LQKENI. CDR3 sequence: CASSPVYRVETQYF. As DNA, the CDR3 is TGTGCCAGCTCACCAGTGTACAGGGTTGAGACCCAGTACTTC.

V usage is TRBV21-1 and J usage is TRBJ1-6. TRBV21-1 is termed a pseudogene. This CDR3 has 17 amino acids. The CDR3 loop reads CASSKENRFLGNSPLHF. CDR3 DNA sequence: TGTGCCAGCAGCAAAGAGAATAGATTTCTCGGGAATTCACCCCTCCACTTT.

The chain recombines TRBV30 with TRBJ1-3; D uncertain. CDR1 is GTSNPN and CDR2 is SVGIG in the germline V gene (reference sequence). The length of the CDR3 is 11 residues. V lost 4 bases and J lost 3, with 4 bases in between. DNA for the CDR3: TGTGCCTGGAACAGTGGAAACACCATATATTTT. Its translation is CAWNSGNTIYF.

The V call is TRBV7-9, the J call TRBJ1-5, with D tentatively TRBD1 (6 bases). V was trimmed by 5 bases and J by 2 bases, leaving 10 bases between them. CDR3 length: 14 amino acids. Germline V CDR1 and CDR2: SEHNR, FQNEAQ (reference sequence). The CDR3 nucleotides are TGTGCCAGCAGCCCAGGGGTAGGCAATCAGCCCCAGCATTTT. Translation gives CASSPGVGNQPQHF.

The rearrangement joins TRBV19 to TRBJ2-5; TRBD2 might be the D (6 bases). The length of the CDR3 is 14 residues. Germline V gene sequence: CDR1 LNHDA, CDR2 SQIVND (reference sequence). V gave up 5 bases and J gave up 0 bases, with 10 bases separating them. In DNA form, the CDR3 reads TGTGCCAGTAGTCGGACGGGGGACCAAGAGACCCAGTACTTC. Its protein is CASSRTGDQETQYF.

J is TRBJ1-1 and V is TRBV5-1; weak D call: TRBD1 (6 bases). Germline-derived CDR1 and CDR2 are SGHRS and YFSETQ. The CDR3 contains 14 residues. V dropped 4 bases and J dropped 2 bases, with 12 bases sitting between them. For the CDR3, the DNA is TGCGCCAGCAGCACCGGACAGTTAAACACTGAAGCTTTCTTT. It codes for CASSTGQLNTEAFF.

This chain links TRBV5-1 with TRBJ2-7; D might be TRBD1 (6 bases). CDR1 SGHRS and CDR2 YFSETQ come from the germline V gene. V lost 4 bases to trimming and J lost 6 bases, with 23 bases between them. This CDR3 comprises 16 residues. The CDR3 DNA follows: TGCGCCAGCAGCGGCAACCCCAACAGGGTCGCGGGCGAGCAGTACTTC. It translates to CASSGNPNRVAGEQYF.

This chain uses TRBV7-3 with TRBJ1-1; a possible D gene is TRBD1 (6 bases). The CDR3 totals 15 residues. Germline assignment: CDR1 SGHTA and CDR2 FQGTGA. V lost 4 bases to trimming and J lost 0 bases, with 12 bases between them. The CDR3: CASSSTTGMNTEAFF. The CDR3 DNA reads as TGTGCCAGCAGCTCTACAACAGGGATGAACACTGAAGCTTTCTTT.